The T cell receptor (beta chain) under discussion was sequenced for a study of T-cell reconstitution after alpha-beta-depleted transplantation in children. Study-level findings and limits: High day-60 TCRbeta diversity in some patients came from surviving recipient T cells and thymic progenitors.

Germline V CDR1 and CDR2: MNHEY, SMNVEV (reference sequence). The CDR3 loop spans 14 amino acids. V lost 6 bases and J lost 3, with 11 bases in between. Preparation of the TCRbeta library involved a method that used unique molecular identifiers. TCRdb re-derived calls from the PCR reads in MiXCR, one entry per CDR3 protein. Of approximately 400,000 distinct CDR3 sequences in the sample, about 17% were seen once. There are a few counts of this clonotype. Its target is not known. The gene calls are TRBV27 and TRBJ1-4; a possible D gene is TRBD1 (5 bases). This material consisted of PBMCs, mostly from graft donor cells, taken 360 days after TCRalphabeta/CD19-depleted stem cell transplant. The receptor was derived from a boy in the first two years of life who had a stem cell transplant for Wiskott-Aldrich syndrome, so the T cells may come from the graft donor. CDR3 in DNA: TGTGCCAGCAGCCCAGGGTGGTCTAATGAAAAACTGTTTTTT. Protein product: CASSPGWSNEKLFF. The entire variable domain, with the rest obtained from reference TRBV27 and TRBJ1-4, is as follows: EAQVTQNPRYLITVTGKKLTVTCSQNMNHEYMSWYRQDPGLGLRQIYYSMNVEVTDKGDVPEGYKVSRKEKRNFPLILESPSPNQTSLYFCASSPGWSNEKLFFGSGTQLSVL.